This entry is about one TCR beta chain. Its antigen remains unknown. RNA extraction was followed by reverse transcription into cDNA, which acted as the sequencing template. Produced via immunoSEQ multiplex PCR; TCRdb's table is partial and in-frame only. The data contain more than 140,000 clones, 85% to 90% of them singletons. Germline V gene data show CDR1 as MNHEY and CDR2 as SMNVEV (reference sequence). Trimming removed 5 bases from V and 5 bases from J, with 9 bases in between. The CDR3 loop spans 12 amino acids. The data stem from a study of CD8+ T cells in alopecia areata. The overall study: For treated patients, severity scores reflected the percentage of scalp area affected. Study findings and constraints: Among the top 100, expanded CD8+ clones, as well as scalp clonality, were significantly decreased by tofacitinib.

The treatment was: oral pan-JAK inhibitor, 5-10 mg twice daily. Isolation of CD4+ and CD8+ T cells from PBMCs was achieved by sorting. The material sequenced was CD8+ T cells sorted from blood, taken at week 4, from a patient treated with tofacitinib. The clonotype comes from a human donor with alopecia areata. The V gene is TRBV27, the J gene TRBJ2-5; D remains ambiguous. The CDR3 sequence: CASSPPAETQYF. The CDR3 region has the DNA TGTGCCAGCAGTCCCCCGGCGGAGACCCAGTACTTC.